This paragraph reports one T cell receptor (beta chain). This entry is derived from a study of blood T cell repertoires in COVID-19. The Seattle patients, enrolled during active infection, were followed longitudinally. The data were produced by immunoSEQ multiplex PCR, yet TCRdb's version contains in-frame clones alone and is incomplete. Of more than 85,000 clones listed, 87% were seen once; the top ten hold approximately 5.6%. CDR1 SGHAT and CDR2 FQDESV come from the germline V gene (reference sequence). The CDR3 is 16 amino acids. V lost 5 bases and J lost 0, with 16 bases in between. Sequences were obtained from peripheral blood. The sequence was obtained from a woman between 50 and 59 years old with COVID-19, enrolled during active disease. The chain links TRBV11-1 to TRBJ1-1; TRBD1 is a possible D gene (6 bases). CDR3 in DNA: TGTGCCAGCAGCCCCAGCCGGACAGCCTTGAACACTGAAGCTTTCTTT. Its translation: CASSPSRTALNTEAFF.